This TCR beta chain emerged from a study of T cells in Graves' hyperthyroidism and ophthalmopathy. Study details: Blood from the periphery was taken at initial diagnosis, before any treatment. Overall study findings and caveats: Among thyroid clonotypes expanded above 0.001, most also appeared in blood.

Cells are PBMCs isolated from around 9.4 ml of fresh blood. Authors of the study amplified TCR beta CDR3 regions from RNA transcripts. Using the HTBI primer set, a first-round RT-PCR was run on the TCR CDR3. TCRdb re-analysed the multiplex PCR reads in MiXCR, keeping a single row per CDR3 protein. Seen here are 250,000 to 300,000 distinct CDR3 sequences, 13% to 15% observed once, and the top ten hold under 35%. This clonotype has a count of ten or more. Antigen unknown. One end of the junction varies from germline; a read error may be responsible. CDR1 and CDR2 (germline): SEHNR, FQNEAQ (reference sequence). The CDR3 loop spans 12 amino acids.

J is TRBJ1-4 and V is TRBV7-9, with D unresolved. The sample consisted of blood. The sequence came from a woman in her 50s with Graves' hyperthyroidism that later progressed to Graves' ophthalmopathy. CDR3 residues: CASCFGREKLFF. Here the CDR3 DNA reads TGTGCCAGCTGCTTCGGGCGGGAAAAACTGTTTTTT.